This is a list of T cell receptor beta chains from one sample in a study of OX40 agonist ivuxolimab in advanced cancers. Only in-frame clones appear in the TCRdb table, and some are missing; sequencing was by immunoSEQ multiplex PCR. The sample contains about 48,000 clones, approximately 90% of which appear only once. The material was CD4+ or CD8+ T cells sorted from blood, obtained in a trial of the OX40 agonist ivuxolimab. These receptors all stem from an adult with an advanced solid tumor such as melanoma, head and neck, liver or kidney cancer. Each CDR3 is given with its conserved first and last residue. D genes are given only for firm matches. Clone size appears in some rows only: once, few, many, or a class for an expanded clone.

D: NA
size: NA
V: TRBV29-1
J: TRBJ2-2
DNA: TGCAGCGTTGTGTCTAGGGACGGGGAGCTGTTTTTT
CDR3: CSVVSRDGELFF

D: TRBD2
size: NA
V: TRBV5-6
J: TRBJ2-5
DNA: TGTGCCAGCAGCCTACTTTTAGCGGGGGGCGGAGAGACCCAGTACTTC
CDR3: CASSLLLAGGGETQYF

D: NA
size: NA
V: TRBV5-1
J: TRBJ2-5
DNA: TGCGCCAGCAGCAGCGAAGTAGAGGAAGGGACCCAGTACTTC
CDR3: CASSSEVEEGTQYF

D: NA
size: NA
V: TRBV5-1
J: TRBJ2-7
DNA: TGCGCCAGCAGCTTGGACCCGGACCCCTACGAGCAGTACTTC
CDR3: CASSLDPDPYEQYF

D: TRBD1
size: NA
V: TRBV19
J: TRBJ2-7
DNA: TGTGCCAGTAGTTTTTCGACAGGGGGTTACGAGCAGTACTTC
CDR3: CASSFSTGGYEQYF

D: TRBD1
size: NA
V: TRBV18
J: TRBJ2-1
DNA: TGTGCCAGCTCACCGATTGAACCGGCGGACAGGGAAAACTACAATGAGCAGTTCTTC
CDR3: CASSPIEPADRENYNEQFF

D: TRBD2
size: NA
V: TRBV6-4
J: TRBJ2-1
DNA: TGTGCCAGCAGTGACTTTCTAGCGGGGGTTAATGAGCAGTTCTTC
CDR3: CASSDFLAGVNEQFF

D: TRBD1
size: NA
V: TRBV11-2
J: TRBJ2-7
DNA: TGTGCCTCTTCGACAGGGTTATCCTACGAGCAGTACTTC
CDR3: CASSTGLSYEQYF

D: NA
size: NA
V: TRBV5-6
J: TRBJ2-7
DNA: TGTGCCAGCAGCCCTCGATGGGATTGGACGGGTCTAAACGAGCAGTACTTC
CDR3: CASSPRWDWTGLNEQYF

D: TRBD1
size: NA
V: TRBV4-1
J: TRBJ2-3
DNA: TGCGCCAGCAGCTTAGGACAGGGTTCGGCAGATACGCAGTATTTT
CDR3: CASSLGQGSADTQYF

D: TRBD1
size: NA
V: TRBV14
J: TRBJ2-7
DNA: TGTGCCAGCAGCCGGACAGGGGATGGGGAGCAGTACTTC
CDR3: CASSRTGDGEQYF

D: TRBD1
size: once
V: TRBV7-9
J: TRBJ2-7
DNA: TGTGCCAGCAGCATATGGGGACAGGAATACGAGCAGTACTTC
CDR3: CASSIWGQEYEQYF

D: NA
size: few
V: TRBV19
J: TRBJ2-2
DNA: TGTGCCAGTAGATGGGGGCGCGGCACCGGGGAGCTGTTTTTT
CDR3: CASRWGRGTGELFF

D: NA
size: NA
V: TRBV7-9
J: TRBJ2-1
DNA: TGTGCCAGCAGCGTTTCCAGGGGAGGCAATGAGCAGTTCTTC
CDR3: CASSVSRGGNEQFF

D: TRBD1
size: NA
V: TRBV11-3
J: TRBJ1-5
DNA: TGTGCCAGCACCTTGGGAGGACAGGGCAATCAGCCCCAGCATTTT
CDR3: CASTLGGQGNQPQHF

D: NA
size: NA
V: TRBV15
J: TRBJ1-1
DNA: TGTGCCACCAGCAGGGTCCTTGGGAACACTGAAGCTTTCTTT
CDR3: CATSRVLGNTEAFF

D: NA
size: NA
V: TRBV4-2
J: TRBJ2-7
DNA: TGTGCCAGCAGCCAATTAATGGACCTCCCTGACGAGCAGTACTTC
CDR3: CASSQLMDLPDEQYF

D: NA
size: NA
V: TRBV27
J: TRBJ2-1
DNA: TGTGCCAGCAGTTTATCTACCCAGGGATCCGATGAGCAGTTCTTC
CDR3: CASSLSTQGSDEQFF

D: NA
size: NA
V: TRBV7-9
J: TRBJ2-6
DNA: TGTGCCAGCAGCTTAGCTATCTCTGGGGCCAACGTCCTGACTTTC
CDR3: CASSLAISGANVLTF

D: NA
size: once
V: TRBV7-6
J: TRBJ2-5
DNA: TGTGCCAGCAGCTTTACTGGGGAGACCCAGTACTTC
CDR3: CASSFTGETQYF

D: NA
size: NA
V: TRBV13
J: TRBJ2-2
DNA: TGTGCCAGCAGTTTAGAAGGGAACACCGGGGAGCTGTTTTTT
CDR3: CASSLEGNTGELFF

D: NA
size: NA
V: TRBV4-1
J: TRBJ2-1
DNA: TGCGCCAGCAGCCCAGGGCGGGGAATCTACAATGAGCAGTTCTTC
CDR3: CASSPGRGIYNEQFF

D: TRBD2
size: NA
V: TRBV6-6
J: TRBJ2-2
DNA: TGTGCCAGCAGTCCCAGACTAGCGGGCACCGGGGAGCTGTTTTTT
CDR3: CASSPRLAGTGELFF

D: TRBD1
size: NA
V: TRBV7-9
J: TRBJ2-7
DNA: TGTGCCTATGACAGGGGTGCGCCGTACGAGCAGTACTTC
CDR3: CAYDRGAPYEQYF

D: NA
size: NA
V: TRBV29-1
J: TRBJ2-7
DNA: TGCAGCGTTGGTGCCAGCTCCTACGAGCAGTACTTC
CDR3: CSVGASSYEQYF

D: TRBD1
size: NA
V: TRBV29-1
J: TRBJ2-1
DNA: TGCAGCGTTGAAGATCTAGGGACAGGCTTACTAACCCGCTCCTACAATGAGCAGTTCTTC
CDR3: CSVEDLGTGLLTRSYNEQFF

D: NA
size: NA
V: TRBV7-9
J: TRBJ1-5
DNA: TGTGCCAGCAGCTCTGTGTGGGAGCCCCAGCATTTT
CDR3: CASSSVWEPQHF

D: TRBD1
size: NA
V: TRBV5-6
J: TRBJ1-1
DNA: TGTGCCAGCAGCTACAGGGGGTTGAACACTGAAGCTTTCTTT
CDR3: CASSYRGLNTEAFF

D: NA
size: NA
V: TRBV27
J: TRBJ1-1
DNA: TGTGCCAGCACCCCCCGAGCAGGGCACACTGAAGCTTTCTTT
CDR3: CASTPRAGHTEAFF

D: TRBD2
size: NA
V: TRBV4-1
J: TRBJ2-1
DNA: TGCGCCAGCACTCCCTCCCCTAGCGGCAATGAGCAGTTCTTC
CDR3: CASTPSPSGNEQFF

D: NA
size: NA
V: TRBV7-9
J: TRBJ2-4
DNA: TGTGCCAGCAGCCTTCCCTGGGACCCTCAGACCAAAAACATTCAGTACTTC
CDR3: CASSLPWDPQTKNIQYF

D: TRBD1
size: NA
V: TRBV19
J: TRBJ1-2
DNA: TGTGCCAGTAGTATTACAGGGGCCGCCCTAGGCTACACCTTC
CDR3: CASSITGAALGYTF

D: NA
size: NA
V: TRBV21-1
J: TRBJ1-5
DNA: TGTGCCAGCAGCAAAGGTTTTCGGCAGGGCGATCAGCCCCAGCATTTT
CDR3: CASSKGFRQGDQPQHF

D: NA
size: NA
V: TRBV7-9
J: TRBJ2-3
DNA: TGTGCCAGCAGCTTAGGTGGGGGCTCTAGCACAGATACGCAGTATTTT
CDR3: CASSLGGGSSTDTQYF

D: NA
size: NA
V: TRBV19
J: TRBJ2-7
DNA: TGTGCCAGTAGTTCCGGATACTACGAGCAGTACTTC
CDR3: CASSSGYYEQYF

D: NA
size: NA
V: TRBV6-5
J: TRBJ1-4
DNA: TGTGCCAGCAGTTACTCTGGGGCAAATGAAAAACTGTTTTTT
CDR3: CASSYSGANEKLFF

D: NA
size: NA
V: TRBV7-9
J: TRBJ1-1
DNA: TGTGCCAGCAGCCCAACGTGGGGTCGCACTGAAGCTTTCTTT
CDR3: CASSPTWGRTEAFF

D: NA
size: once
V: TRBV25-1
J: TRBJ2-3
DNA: TGTGCCAGCAGTGAAATCGTTGAGGATACGCAGTATTTT
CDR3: CASSEIVEDTQYF

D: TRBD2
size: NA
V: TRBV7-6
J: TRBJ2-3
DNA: TGTGCCAGCAGCTCCCCGCGGTTAGCGGGAGGGCCCCTAAGCACAGATACGCAGTATTTT
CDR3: CASSSPRLAGGPLSTDTQYF

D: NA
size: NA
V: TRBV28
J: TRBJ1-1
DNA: TGTGCCAGCAGCCCTAGACGCGGGGGCACTGAAGCTTTCTTT
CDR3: CASSPRRGGTEAFF